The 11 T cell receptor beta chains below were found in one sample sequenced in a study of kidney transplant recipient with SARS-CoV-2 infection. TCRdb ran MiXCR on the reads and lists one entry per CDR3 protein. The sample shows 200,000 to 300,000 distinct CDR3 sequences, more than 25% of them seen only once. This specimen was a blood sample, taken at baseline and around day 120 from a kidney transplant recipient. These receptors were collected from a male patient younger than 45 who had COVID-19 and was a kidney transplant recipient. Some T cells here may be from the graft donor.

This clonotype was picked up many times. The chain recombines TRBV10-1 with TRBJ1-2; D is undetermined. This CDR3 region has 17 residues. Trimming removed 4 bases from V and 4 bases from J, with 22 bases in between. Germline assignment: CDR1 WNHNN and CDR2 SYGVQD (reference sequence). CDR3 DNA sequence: TGCGCCAGCAGTGTGTTCATAAGATCGCGAAAGACCTATGGCTACACCTTC. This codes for CASSVFIRSRKTYGYTF.

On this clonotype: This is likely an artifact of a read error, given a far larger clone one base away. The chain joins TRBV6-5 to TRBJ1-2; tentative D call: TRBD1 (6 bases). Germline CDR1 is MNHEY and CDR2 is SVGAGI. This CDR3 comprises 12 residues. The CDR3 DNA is TGTACCAGCAGTGGAGGGGGCTATGGCTACACCTTC. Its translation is CTSSGGGYGYTF.

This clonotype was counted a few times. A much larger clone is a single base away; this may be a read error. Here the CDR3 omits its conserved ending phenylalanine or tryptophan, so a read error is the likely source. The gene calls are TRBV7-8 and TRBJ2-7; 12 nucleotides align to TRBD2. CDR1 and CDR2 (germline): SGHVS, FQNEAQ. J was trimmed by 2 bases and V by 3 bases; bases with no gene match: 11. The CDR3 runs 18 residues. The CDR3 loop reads CASSLLGMTSGRPYEQYL. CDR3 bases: TGTGCCAGCAGCTTGTTAGGTATGACTAGCGGGAGACCCTACGAGCAGTACCTC.

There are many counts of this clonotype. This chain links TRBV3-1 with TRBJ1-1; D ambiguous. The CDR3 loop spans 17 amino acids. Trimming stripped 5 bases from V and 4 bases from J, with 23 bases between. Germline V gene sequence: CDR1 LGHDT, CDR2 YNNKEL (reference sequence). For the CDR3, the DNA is TGTGCCAGCAGCGTCTCCGATCCCATTTCAATTCGCACTGAAGCTTTCTTT. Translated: CASSVSDPISIRTEAFF.

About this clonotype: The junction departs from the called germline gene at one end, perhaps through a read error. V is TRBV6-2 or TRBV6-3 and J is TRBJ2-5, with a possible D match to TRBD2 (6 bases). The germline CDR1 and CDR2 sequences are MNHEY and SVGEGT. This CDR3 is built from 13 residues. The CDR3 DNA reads TGTGCCAGCAGTTACCCCGGTCGGGAGACCCAGAACTTC. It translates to CASSYPGRETQNF.

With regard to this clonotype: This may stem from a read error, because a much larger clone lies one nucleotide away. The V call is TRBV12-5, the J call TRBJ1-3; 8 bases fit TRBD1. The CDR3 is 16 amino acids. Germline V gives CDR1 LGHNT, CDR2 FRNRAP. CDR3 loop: CTSGFGTGQAGNTIYF. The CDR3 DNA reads TGTACTAGTGGCTTCGGGACAGGCCAAGCTGGAAACACCATATATTTT.

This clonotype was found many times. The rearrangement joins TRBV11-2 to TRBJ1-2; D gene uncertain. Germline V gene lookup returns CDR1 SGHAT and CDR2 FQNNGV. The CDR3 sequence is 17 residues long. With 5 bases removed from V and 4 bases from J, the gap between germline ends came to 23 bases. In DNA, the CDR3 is TGTGCCAGCAGCCTTAAAGCAACAAGCAGAAAGACCTATGGCTACACCTTC. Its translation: CASSLKATSRKTYGYTF.

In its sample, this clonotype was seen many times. DNA of the CDR3: TGCGCCAGCAGTCCGTACATGCTACGCAGAAAGACCTATGGCTACACCTTC. Its protein is CASSPYMLRRKTYGYTF. This chain joins TRBV23-1 and TRBJ1-2; D unresolved. TRBV23-1 is recorded as an ORF, its role being uncertain. The CDR3 has 17 amino acids. Trimming cost V 4 bases and J 4 bases, with 22 bases left between them.

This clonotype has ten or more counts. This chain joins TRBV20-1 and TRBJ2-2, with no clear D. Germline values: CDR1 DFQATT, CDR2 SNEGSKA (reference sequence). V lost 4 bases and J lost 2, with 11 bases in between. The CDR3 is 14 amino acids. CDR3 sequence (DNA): TGCAGTGCTACAGGAAACCTTAACACCGGGGAGCTGTTTTTT. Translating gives CSATGNLNTGELFF.

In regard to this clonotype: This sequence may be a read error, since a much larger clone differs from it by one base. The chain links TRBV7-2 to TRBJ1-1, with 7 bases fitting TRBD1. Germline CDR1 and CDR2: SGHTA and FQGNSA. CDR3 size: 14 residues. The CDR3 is CASNLQGFGTEAFF. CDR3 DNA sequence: TGTGCCAGCAACTTACAGGGGTTCGGCACTGAAGCTTTCTTT.

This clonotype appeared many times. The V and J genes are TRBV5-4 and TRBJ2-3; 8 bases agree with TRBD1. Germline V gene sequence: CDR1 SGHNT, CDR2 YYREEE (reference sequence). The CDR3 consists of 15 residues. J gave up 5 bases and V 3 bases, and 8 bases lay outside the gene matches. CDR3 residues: CASSSAGGAGDTQYF. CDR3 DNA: TGTGCCAGCAGCTCCGCAGGGGGCGCGGGAGATACGCAGTATTTT. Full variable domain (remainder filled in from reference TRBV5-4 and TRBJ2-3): ETGVTQSPTHLIKTRGQQVTLRCSSQSGHNTVSWYQQALGQGPQFIFQYYREEENGRGNFPPRFSGLQFPNYSSELNVNALELDDSALYLCASSSAGGAGDTQYFGPGTRLTVL.